This T cell receptor beta chain was captured by sequencing in a study of blood T cell repertoires in COVID-19. Assay used: immunoSEQ multiplex PCR; TCRdb lists only in-frame clones, some missing. Here the sample spans hundreds of thousands of clones, roughly 85% being singletons. CDR3 length equals 15 residues. V was trimmed by 9 bases and J by 0 bases, leaving 18 bases between them. CDR1 MNHEY and CDR2 SVGAGI come from the germline V gene. This clone appeared many times. Individuals aged roughly 18 to 95 years were recruited from 24 US areas. Allocation to cohorts depended on clinical history reported by the participants. Exposed study participants had met a COVID-19 case within 2 weeks before entry.

This TCR derives from a man aged 35 to 55 who had been exposed to COVID-19. Specimen: PBMCs or T cells enriched from blood (not recorded which). The chain joins TRBV6-5 to TRBJ2-7; possible D gene TRBD1, 5 bases. The CDR3 nucleotides read TGTGCCAGTTCCTTTTCGGACAAGATCTCCTACGAGCAGTACTTC. Translating it yields CASSFSDKISYEQYF.